This TCR beta chain was profiled in a study of OX40 agonist ivuxolimab in advanced cancers. About the research overall: Patients with hepatocellular carcinoma, melanoma, renal cell or head and neck cancer made up the dose-escalation patients. At about 81% male, the cohort had a mean age of about 60 years, ranging from about 20 to 79.

Repertoires were generated with immunoSEQ multiplex PCR, while TCRdb's copy carries only in-frame clones and drops some. The sample comprises 35,000 to 45,000 clones, 82% of which are singletons, and less than 30% rests with the top ten. The V segment lost 1 base and the J segment 3 bases; nucleotides outside the gene matches: 8. This CDR3 comprises 16 residues. Germline V gives CDR1 MGHRA, CDR2 YSYEKL. Individuals having autoimmune disease history or systemic immunosuppression were not enrolled. Sequenced here: CD4+ or CD8+ T cells sorted from blood, sampled in a trial of the OX40 agonist ivuxolimab. This rearrangement joins TRBV4-1 to TRBJ2-7; 8 nucleotides align to TRBD2. This receptor was taken from an adult with an advanced solid tumor such as melanoma, head and neck, liver or kidney cancer. The CDR3, as DNA: TGCGCCAGCAGCCAAGCCCACGGGAGGGCCGACTACGAGCAGTACTTC. Protein sequence: CASSQAHGRADYEQYF.